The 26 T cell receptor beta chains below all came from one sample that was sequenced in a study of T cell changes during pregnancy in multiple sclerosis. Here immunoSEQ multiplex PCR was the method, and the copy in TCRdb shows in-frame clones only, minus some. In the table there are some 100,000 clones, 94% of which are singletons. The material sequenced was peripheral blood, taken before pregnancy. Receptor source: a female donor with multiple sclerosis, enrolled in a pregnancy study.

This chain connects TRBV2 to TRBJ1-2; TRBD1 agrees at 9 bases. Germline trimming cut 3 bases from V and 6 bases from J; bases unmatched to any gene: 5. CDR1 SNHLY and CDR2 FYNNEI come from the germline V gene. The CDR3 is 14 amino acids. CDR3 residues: CASSDFGTGNGYTF. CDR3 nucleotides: TGTGCCAGCAGTGATTTCGGGACAGGGAATGGCTACACCTTC.

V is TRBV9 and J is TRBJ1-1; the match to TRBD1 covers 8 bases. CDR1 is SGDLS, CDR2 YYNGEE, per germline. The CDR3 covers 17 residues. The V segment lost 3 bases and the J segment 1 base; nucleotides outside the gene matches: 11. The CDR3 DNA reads TGTGCCAGCAGCGCCGGGACAGGCCATTCCTCGAACACTGAAGCTTTCTTT. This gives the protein CASSAGTGHSSNTEAFF. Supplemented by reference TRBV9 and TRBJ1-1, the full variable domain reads DSGVTQTPKHLITATGQRVTLRCSPRSGDLSVYWYQQSLDQGLQFLIQYYNGEERAKGNILERFSAQQFPDLHSELNLSSLELGDSALYFCASSAGTGHSSNTEAFFGQGTRLTVV.

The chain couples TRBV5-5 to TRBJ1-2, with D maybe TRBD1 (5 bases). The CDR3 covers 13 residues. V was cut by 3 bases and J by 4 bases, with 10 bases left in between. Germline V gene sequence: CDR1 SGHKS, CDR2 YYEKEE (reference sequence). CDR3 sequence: CASSSRQLYGYTF. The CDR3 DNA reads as TGTGCCAGCAGCTCGAGACAGCTCTATGGCTACACCTTC. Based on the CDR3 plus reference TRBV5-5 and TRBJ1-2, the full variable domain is DAGVTQSPTHLIKTRGQQVTLRCSPISGHKSVSWYQQVLGQGPQFIFQYYEKEERGRGNFPDRFSARQFPNYSSELNVNALLLGDSALYLCASSSRQLYGYTFGSGTRLTVV.

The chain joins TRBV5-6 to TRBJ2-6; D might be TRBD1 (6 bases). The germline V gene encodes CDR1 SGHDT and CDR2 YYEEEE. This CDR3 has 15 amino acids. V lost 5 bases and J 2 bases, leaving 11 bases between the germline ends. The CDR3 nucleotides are TGTGCCAGCAGTTTCAGGGGCACTGGGGCCAACGTCCTGACTTTC. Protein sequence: CASSFRGTGANVLTF.

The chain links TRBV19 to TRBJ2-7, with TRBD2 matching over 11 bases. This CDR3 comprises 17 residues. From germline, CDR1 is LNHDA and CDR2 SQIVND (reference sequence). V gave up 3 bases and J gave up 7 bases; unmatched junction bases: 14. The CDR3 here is CASSMWAGTSGSEEQYF. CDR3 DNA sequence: TGTGCCAGTAGTATGTGGGCCGGGACTAGCGGTTCTGAGGAGCAGTACTTC. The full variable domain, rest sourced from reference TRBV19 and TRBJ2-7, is DGGITQSPKYLFRKEGQNVTLSCEQNLNHDAMYWYRQDPGQGLRLIYYSQIVNDFQKGDIAEGYSVSREKKESFPLTVTSAQKNPTAFYLCASSMWAGTSGSEEQYFGPGTRLTVT.

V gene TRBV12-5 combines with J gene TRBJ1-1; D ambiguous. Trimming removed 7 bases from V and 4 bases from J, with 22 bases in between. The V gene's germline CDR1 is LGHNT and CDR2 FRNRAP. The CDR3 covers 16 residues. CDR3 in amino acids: CASARVLGRKGTEAFF. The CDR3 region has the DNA TGTGCTAGTGCCCGCGTGTTAGGCAGGAAAGGCACTGAAGCTTTCTTT.

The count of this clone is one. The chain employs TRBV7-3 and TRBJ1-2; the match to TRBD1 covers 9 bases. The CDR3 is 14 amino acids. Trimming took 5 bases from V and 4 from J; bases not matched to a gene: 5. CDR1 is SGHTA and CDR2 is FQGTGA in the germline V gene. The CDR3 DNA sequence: TGTGCCAGCAGCCCCGGGACAGGGTCCTATGGCTACACCTTC. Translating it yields CASSPGTGSYGYTF.

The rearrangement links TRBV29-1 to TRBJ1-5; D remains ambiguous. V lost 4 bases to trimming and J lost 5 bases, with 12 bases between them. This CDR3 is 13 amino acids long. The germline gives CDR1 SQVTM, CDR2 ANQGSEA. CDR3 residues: CSVGDDSYQPQHF. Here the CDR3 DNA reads TGCAGCGTTGGCGACGACTCTTATCAGCCCCAGCATTTT.

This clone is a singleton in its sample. CDR3 sequence (DNA): TGTGCCAGCAGTGACGGGATCGGGGAGCTGTTTTTT. It codes for CASSDGIGELFF. The gene calls are TRBV25-1 and TRBJ2-2; the D gene is possibly TRBD2 (5 bases). This CDR3 spans 12 amino acids. CDR1 MGHDK and CDR2 SYGVNS come from the germline V gene. V was pared by 3 bases and J by 7 bases, with 6 bases between.

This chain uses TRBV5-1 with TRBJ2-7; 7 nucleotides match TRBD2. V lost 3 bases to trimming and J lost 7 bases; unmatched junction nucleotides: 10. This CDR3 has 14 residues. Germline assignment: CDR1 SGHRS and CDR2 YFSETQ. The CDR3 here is CASSSSGLVQEQYF. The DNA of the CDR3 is TGCGCCAGCAGCTCTAGCGGCCTAGTACAAGAGCAGTACTTC. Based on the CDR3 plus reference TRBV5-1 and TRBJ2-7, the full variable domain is KAGVTQTPRYLIKTRGQQVTLSCSPISGHRSVSWYQQTPGQGLQFLFEYFSETQRNKGNFPGRFSGRQFSNSRSEMNVSTLELGDSALYLCASSSSGLVQEQYFGPGTRLTVT.

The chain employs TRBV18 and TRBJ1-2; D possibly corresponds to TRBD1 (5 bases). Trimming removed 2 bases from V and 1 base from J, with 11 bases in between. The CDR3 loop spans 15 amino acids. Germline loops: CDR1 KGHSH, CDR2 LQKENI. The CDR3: CASSPSQGDNYGYTF. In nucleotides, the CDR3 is TGTGCCAGCTCACCAAGTCAAGGGGATAACTATGGCTACACCTTC.

Written as DNA, the CDR3 is TGTGCCAGCAGTTCCGGACAGGGGGCAGATACGCAGTATTTT. Translation: CASSSGQGADTQYF. J is TRBJ2-3 and V is TRBV27; 10 bases match TRBD1. V was pared by 4 bases and J by 4 bases, with 2 bases of the junction left unmatched. Germline V gives CDR1 MNHEY, CDR2 SMNVEV (reference sequence). The CDR3 is 14 residues long.

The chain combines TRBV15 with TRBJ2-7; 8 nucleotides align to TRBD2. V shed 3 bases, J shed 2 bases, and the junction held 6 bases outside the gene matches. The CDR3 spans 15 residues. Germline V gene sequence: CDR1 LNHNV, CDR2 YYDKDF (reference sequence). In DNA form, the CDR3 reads TGTGCCACCAGCAGTGACTTAGCGGGGACCTACGAGCAGTACTTC. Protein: CATSSDLAGTYEQYF.

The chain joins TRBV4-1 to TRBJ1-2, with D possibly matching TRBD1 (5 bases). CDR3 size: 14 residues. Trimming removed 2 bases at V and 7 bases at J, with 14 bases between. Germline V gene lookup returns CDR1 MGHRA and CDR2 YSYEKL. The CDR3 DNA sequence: TGCGCCAGCAGCCAAACCCCCGGGACTGGTGGCTACACCTTC. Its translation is CASSQTPGTGGYTF.

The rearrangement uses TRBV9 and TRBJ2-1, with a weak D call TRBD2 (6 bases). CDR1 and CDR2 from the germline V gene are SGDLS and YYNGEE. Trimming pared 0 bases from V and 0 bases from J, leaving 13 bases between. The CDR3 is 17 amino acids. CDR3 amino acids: CASSVAGVPSSYNEQFF. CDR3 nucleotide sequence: TGTGCCAGCAGCGTAGCGGGAGTTCCCAGCTCCTACAATGAGCAGTTCTTC.

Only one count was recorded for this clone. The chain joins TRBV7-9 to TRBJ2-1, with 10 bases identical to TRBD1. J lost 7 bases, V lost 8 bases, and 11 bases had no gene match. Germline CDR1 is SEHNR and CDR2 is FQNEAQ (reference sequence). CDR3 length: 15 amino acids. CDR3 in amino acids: CASSTSGQGSNEQFF. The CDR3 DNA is TGTGCCAGCTCAACGTCGGGACAGGGGTCGAATGAGCAGTTCTTC.

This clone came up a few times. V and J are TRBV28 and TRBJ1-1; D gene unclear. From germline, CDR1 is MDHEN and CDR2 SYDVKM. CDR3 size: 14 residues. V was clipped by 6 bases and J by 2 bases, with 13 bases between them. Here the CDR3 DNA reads TGTGCCAGCAGCTCGGCGGGTTTCAACACTGAAGCTTTCTTT. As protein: CASSSAGFNTEAFF. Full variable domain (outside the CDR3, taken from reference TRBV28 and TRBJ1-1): DVKVTQSSRYLVKRTGEKVFLECVQDMDHENMFWYRQDPGLGLRLIYFSYDVKMKEKGDIPEGYSVSREKKERFSLILESASTNQTSMYLCASSSAGFNTEAFFGQGTRLTVV.

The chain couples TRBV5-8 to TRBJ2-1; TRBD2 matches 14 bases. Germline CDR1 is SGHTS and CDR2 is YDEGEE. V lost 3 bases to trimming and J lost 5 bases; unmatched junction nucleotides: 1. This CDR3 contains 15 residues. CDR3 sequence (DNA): TGTGCCAGCAGCTCGGGACTAGCGGGAGACAATGAGCAGTTCTTC. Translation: CASSSGLAGDNEQFF. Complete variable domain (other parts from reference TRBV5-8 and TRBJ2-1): EAGVTQSPTHLIKTRGQQATLRCSPISGHTSVYWYQQALGLGLQFLLWYDEGEERNRGNFPPRFSGRQFPNYSSELNVNALELEDSALYLCASSSGLAGDNEQFFGPGTRLTVL.

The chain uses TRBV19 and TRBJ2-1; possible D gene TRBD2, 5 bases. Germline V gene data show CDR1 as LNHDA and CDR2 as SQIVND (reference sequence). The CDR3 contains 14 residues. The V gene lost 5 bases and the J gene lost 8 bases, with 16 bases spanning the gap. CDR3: CASSLTGSGYEQFF. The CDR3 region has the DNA TGTGCCAGTAGTCTGACGGGTTCGGGGTATGAGCAGTTCTTC.

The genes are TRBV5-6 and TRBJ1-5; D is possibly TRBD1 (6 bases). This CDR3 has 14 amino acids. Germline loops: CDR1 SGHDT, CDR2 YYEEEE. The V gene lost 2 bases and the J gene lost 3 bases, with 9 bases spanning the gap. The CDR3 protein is CASSLTGLNQPQHF. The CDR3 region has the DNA TGTGCCAGCAGCTTAACAGGGCTCAATCAGCCCCAGCATTTT.

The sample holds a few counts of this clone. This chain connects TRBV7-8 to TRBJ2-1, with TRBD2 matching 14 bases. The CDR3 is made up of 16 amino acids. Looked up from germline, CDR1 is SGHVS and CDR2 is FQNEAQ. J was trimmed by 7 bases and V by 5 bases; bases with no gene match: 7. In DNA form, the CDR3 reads TGTGCCAGCAGCCGAGGACTAGCGGGAGGTTATAATGAGCAGTTCTTC. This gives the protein CASSRGLAGGYNEQFF.

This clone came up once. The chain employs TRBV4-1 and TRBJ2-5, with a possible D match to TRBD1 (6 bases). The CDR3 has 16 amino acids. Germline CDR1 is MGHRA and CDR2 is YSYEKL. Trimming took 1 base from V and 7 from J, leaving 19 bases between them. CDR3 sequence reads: CASSQVRNQGRPTQYF. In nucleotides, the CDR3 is TGCGCCAGCAGCCAAGTACGAAACCAGGGGCGGCCGACCCAGTACTTC.

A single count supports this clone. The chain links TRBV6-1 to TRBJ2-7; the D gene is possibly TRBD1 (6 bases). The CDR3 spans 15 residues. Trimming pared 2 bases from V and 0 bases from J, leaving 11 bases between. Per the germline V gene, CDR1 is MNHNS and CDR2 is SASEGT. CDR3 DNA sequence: TGTGCCAGCAGTGAAAGCACAGGGAGCTCCTACGAGCAGTACTTC. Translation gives CASSESTGSSYEQYF.

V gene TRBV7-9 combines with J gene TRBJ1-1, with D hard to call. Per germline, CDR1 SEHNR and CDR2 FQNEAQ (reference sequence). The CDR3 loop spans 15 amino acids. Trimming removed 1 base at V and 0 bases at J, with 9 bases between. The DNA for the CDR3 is TGTGCCAGCAGCTTAGTCCGGGAGGTGAACACTGAAGCTTTCTTT. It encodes CASSLVREVNTEAFF. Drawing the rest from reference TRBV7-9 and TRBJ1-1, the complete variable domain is DTGVSQNPRHKITKRGQNVTFRCDPISEHNRLYWYRQTLGQGPEFLTYFQNEAQLEKSRLLSDRFSAERPKGSFSTLEIQRTEQGDSAMYLCASSLVREVNTEAFFGQGTRLTVV.

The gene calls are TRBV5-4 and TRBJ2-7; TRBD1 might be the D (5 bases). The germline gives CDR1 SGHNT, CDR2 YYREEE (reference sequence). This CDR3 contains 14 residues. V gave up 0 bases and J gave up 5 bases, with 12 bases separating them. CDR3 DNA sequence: TGTGCCAGCAGCTTGGGGGGTCAGGGCGACGAGCAGTACTTC. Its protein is CASSLGGQGDEQYF.

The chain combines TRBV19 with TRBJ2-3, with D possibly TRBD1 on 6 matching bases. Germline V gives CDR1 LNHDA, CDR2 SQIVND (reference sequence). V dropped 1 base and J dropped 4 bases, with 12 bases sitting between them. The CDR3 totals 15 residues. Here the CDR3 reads CASSIGQGLADTQYF. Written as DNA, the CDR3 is TGTGCCAGTAGTATAGGCCAGGGGCTGGCAGATACGCAGTATTTT.